What follows are 28 T cell receptor beta chains derived from one specimen sequenced in a study of blood T cells in healthy people across ages. A sample-barcoded 5' primer and a J-beta primer mix were used in a second PCR of roughly 6 to 12 cycles. TCRdb reanalysed the 5' RACE reads using MiXCR and keeps one entry per CDR3 protein. The sample contains hundreds of thousands of distinct CDR3 sequences, 46% of which appear only once. The sequenced sample was blood. All receptors come from a man older than 75 in good health.

The CDR3 here is CASSPKTAGQGRFLQQYF. The DNA for the CDR3 is TGTGCCAGCAGCCCCAAAACCGCTGGACAGGGGAGATTCCTGCAGCAGTATTTT. The chain employs TRBV3-1 and TRBJ2-3; TRBD1 matches 9 bases. This CDR3 is 18 amino acids long. V shed 4 bases, J shed 11 bases, and the junction held 22 bases outside the gene matches. Germline V gives CDR1 LGHDT, CDR2 YNNKEL (reference sequence).

The genes are TRBV6-2 or TRBV6-3 and TRBJ1-1, with D perhaps TRBD1 (5 bases). The ends were cut back, 4 bases at V and 1 base at J, with 13 bases in the middle. This CDR3 spans 15 amino acids. Germline CDR1 MNHEY, CDR2 SVGEGT. DNA for the CDR3: TGTGCCAGCAGTTGGAGGGACCCACGGAACACTGAAGCTTTCTTT. Translated: CASSWRDPRNTEAFF.

Comment on this clonotype: This may come from a read error, since a much larger clone is one base off. The V gene is TRBV20-1, the J gene TRBJ2-1, with 12 bases fitting TRBD2. The V gene end was trimmed by 5 bases and the J gene end by 13 bases; junction bases not matched to a gene: 12. The CDR3 has 14 residues. Germline loops: CDR1 DFQATT, CDR2 SNEGSKA (reference sequence). CDR3 amino acids: CSALAGGSGETQFF. As DNA, the CDR3 is TGCAGTGCTCTAGCGGGAGGGAGTGGGGAGACCCAGTTCTTC.

This clonotype was seen a handful of times. The chain combines TRBV11-3 with TRBJ1-6; D is perhaps TRBD1 (6 bases). V lost 1 base and J lost 9, with 13 bases in between. The CDR3 has 15 residues. Germline V lookup: CDR1 SGHNT, CDR2 YENEEA. For the CDR3, the DNA is TGTGCCAGCAGCTTAGGTGGGACAACAAGTTCACCCCTCCACTTT. Protein product: CASSLGGTTSSPLHF. The full variable domain, its missing parts supplied by reference TRBV11-3 and TRBJ1-6, is EAGVVQSPRYKIIEKKQPVAFWCNPISGHNTLYWYLQNLGQGPELLIRYENEEAVDDSQLPKDRFSAERLKGVDSTLKIQPAELGDSAVYLCASSLGGTTSSPLHFGNGTRLTVT.

The chain combines TRBV20-1 with TRBJ2-1; 8 positions match TRBD2. This CDR3 has 15 residues. V was clipped by 6 bases and J by 4 bases; unmatched bases: 11. Germline CDR1 and CDR2: DFQATT and SNEGSKA (reference sequence). CDR3 DNA: TGCAGTGCGGACCCCGGGACTAGGGATTACAATGAGCAGTTCTTC. Its protein product is CSADPGTRDYNEQFF.

J is TRBJ1-2 and V is TRBV2; perhaps TRBD1 as D (6 bases). The V gene lost 5 bases and the J gene lost 3 bases, with 10 bases spanning the gap. Germline CDR1 and CDR2: SNHLY and FYNNEI. The CDR3 contains 13 residues. CDR3 loop: CASSRDNYYGYTF. The CDR3 DNA reads TGTGCCAGCAGTAGGGACAACTACTATGGCTACACCTTC.

The chain combines TRBV5-1 with TRBJ2-1, with D possibly TRBD1 on 5 matching bases. The CDR3 covers 14 residues. Germline V gene lookup returns CDR1 SGHRS and CDR2 YFSETQ. V was trimmed by 1 base and J by 5 bases, leaving 10 bases between them. The CDR3 nucleotides read TGCGCCAGCAGCTTGTGGTCGACAGACAATGAGCAGTTCTTC. Encoded protein: CASSLWSTDNEQFF.

This chain uses TRBV6-2 or TRBV6-3 with TRBJ2-1; no definite D call. The length of the CDR3 is 15 residues. V lost 5 bases and J lost 7, with 18 bases in between. Germline V gene sequence: CDR1 MNHEY, CDR2 SVGEGT. CDR3 loop: CASSRTVRTYNEQFF. In nucleotides, the CDR3 is TGTGCCAGCAGTCGGACGGTAAGGACGTATAATGAGCAGTTCTTC.

The chain combines TRBV29-1 with TRBJ2-5; D uncertain. V was clipped by 4 bases and J by 1 base, with 10 bases between them. Germline CDR1 and CDR2: SQVTM and ANQGSEA. The CDR3 is 13 amino acids. CDR3 sequence: CSVAVPIQETQYF. CDR3 coding DNA: TGCAGCGTTGCCGTACCGATCCAAGAGACCCAGTACTTC.

Only one count was recorded for this clonotype. This chain joins TRBV12-3 or TRBV12-4 and TRBJ2-1; 12 bases map to TRBD1. The CDR3 runs 15 residues. V shed 8 bases, J shed 12 bases, and the junction held 14 bases outside the gene matches. The CDR3 nucleotides read TGTGCCAGCTCCTCAACGGGACAGGGGGCGCCCCTGCAGTTCTTC. Its translation: CASSSTGQGAPLQFF.

This clonotype has only one observation. This chain connects TRBV28 to TRBJ2-1; 7 bases fit TRBD1. Gene TRBJ2-7 matches the end of the DNA better, so the J call may be wrong. This CDR3 is 15 amino acids long. CDR1 MDHEN and CDR2 SYDVKM come from the germline V gene. As DNA, the CDR3 is TGTGCCAGCAGCACGACAGGGCGGGCCTACAATGAGCAGTACTTC. Amino acids: CASSTTGRAYNEQYF.

The chain combines TRBV7-2 with TRBJ2-1; D gene uncertain. CDR1 and CDR2 (germline): SGHTA, FQGNSA. The CDR3 runs 14 residues. Trimming took 4 bases from V and 8 from J, leaving 15 bases between them. CDR3 region: CASSSYPLIDEQFF. CDR3 in DNA: TGTGCCAGCAGCTCCTACCCCCTGATCGATGAGCAGTTCTTC.

This clonotype was counted many times. A much larger clonotype is one base distant, so this may be a read error. This sequence joins TRBV7-8 and TRBJ1-2; TRBD1 matches 11 bases. The V segment lost 5 bases and the J segment 6 bases; nucleotides outside the gene matches: 5. The CDR3 covers 14 residues. Germline CDR1 and CDR2: SGHVS and FQNEAQ. This CDR3 reads CASSVGTGGDGYTF. CDR3 nucleotide sequence: TGTGCCAGCAGCGTAGGGACAGGGGGTGATGGCTACACCTTC.

V usage is TRBV7-2 and J usage is TRBJ2-7; the match to TRBD1 covers 10 bases. The V gene end was trimmed by 5 bases and the J gene end by 2 bases; junction bases not matched to a gene: 9. The CDR3 covers 16 residues. Germline lookup yields CDR1 SGHTA and CDR2 FQGNSA. CDR3 loop: CASSTRRTGGTYEQYF. In DNA form, the CDR3 reads TGTGCCAGCAGCACTAGGCGGACAGGGGGTACCTACGAGCAGTACTTC. The variable domain in full, completed from reference TRBV7-2 and TRBJ2-7, reads GAGVSQSPSNKVTEKGKDVELRCDPISGHTALYWYRQSLGQGLEFLIYFQGNSAPDKSGLPSDRFSAERTGGSVSTLTIQRTQQEDSAVYLCASSTRRTGGTYEQYFGPGTRLTVT.

On this clonotype itself: A read error may explain this, as a much larger clone is one base away. The CDR3 region is CASSTLAGDNEQYF. Here the CDR3 DNA reads TGTGCCAGCAGTACCCTAGCGGGGGATAATGAGCAGTACTTC. The chain joins TRBV3-1 to TRBJ2-7, with 10 nucleotides matching TRBD2. CDR3 size: 14 residues. Germline V lookup: CDR1 LGHDT, CDR2 YNNKEL (reference sequence). After removal of 6 bases from V and 7 bases from J, the junction contained 9 bases not matched to a gene.

The V and J genes are TRBV19 and TRBJ2-3, with D unclear. Germline CDR1 and CDR2: LNHDA and SQIVND (reference sequence). The CDR3 has 14 residues. V was pared by 4 bases and J by 4 bases, with 12 bases between. The CDR3 loop reads CASSKSTVPDTQYF. The DNA of the CDR3 is TGTGCCAGTAGTAAGTCGACGGTCCCAGATACGCAGTATTTT.

This clonotype was observed at least ten times. This chain uses TRBV4-2 with TRBJ1-1; D is ambiguous. Germline values: CDR1 LGHNA, CDR2 YNFKEQ. This CDR3 spans 14 amino acids. V lost 0 bases and J lost 3, with 8 bases in between. The CDR3, as DNA: TGTGCCAGCAGCCAAGAGGAGGGTTACACTGAAGCTTTCTTT. Amino acids: CASSQEEGYTEAFF.

The gene calls are TRBV9 and TRBJ2-5; TRBD1 matches at 9 bases. The CDR3 has 16 amino acids. Germline V gene sequence: CDR1 SGDLS, CDR2 YYNGEE. The V and J ends lost 0 bases and 2 bases, in that order; junction bases with no gene match: 5. Written as DNA, the CDR3 is TGTGCCAGCAGCGTAGACGGGACAGGGCTACAAGAGACCCAGTACTTC. It yields the protein CASSVDGTGLQETQYF.

The chain joins TRBV3-1 to TRBJ2-1; 8 nucleotides align to TRBD1. The CDR3 is 15 amino acids. Germline lookup yields CDR1 LGHDT and CDR2 YNNKEL (reference sequence). V dropped 6 bases and J dropped 4; count of bases not matched to a gene: 8. The CDR3 loop reads CASSHLDRAYNEQFF. DNA for the CDR3: TGTGCCAGCAGTCACCTGGACAGGGCTTACAATGAGCAGTTCTTC.

The table lists this clonotype with many counts. This may be a read error: a much more frequent sequence differs by one nucleotide. The rearrangement uses TRBV4-1 and TRBJ2-5; 11 bases agree with TRBD2. CDR1 MGHRA and CDR2 YSYEKL come from the germline V gene. There are 19 residues in the CDR3. J was trimmed by 11 bases and V by 3 bases; bases with no gene match: 23. CDR3 loop: CASSHPGLAGGPGFDEQYF. The CDR3 coding sequence is TGCGCCAGCAGCCACCCAGGCCTAGCGGGAGGACCAGGGTTCGATGAGCAGTACTTC.

The J gene is TRBJ1-2, the V gene TRBV18; weak D call: TRBD1 (6 bases). Germline loops: CDR1 KGHSH, CDR2 LQKENI. There are 15 residues in the CDR3. V lost 6 bases and J lost 5, with 19 bases in between. The DNA of the CDR3 is TGTGCCAGCTCCCGACAGGCCACGGGGCGATATGGCTACACCTTC. Translation: CASSRQATGRYGYTF.

This clonotype has a handful of counts. This chain joins TRBV28 and TRBJ1-5, with a tentative D call TRBD1 (5 bases). The CDR3 covers 14 residues. Germline CDR1 MDHEN, CDR2 SYDVKM. V lost 7 bases and J 0 bases, leaving 10 bases between the germline ends. For the CDR3, the DNA is TGTGCCAGCAAGGGACCGCTTAGCAATCAGCCCCAGCATTTT. This codes for CASKGPLSNQPQHF. The complete variable domain, with remaining parts taken from reference TRBV28 and TRBJ1-5, reads DVKVTQSSRYLVKRTGEKVFLECVQDMDHENMFWYRQDPGLGLRLIYFSYDVKMKEKGDIPEGYSVSREKKERFSLILESASTNQTSMYLCASKGPLSNQPQHFGDGTRLSIL.

About this clonotype itself: An end of the junction differs from the germline gene, which may be a read error. The V gene is TRBV30, the J gene TRBJ1-2, with 7 bases lining up with TRBD1. The CDR3 covers 11 residues. The germline gives CDR1 GTSNPN, CDR2 SVGIG (reference sequence). CDR3 sequence reads: CAGSAGQSYTF. The CDR3 coding sequence is TGTGCCGGGAGCGCGGGACAGAGTTACACCTTC.

At least ten counts were recorded for this clonotype. J is TRBJ2-7 and V is TRBV28; TRBD2 might be the D (5 bases). CDR1 and CDR2 from the germline V gene are MDHEN and SYDVKM. V shed 3 bases and J shed 6 bases, with 15 bases lying between them. The CDR3 is made up of 14 amino acids. CDR3 nucleotide sequence: TGTGCCAGCAGTTTTACCACCCTAGCTTCCGAGCAGTACTTC. Its translation: CASSFTTLASEQYF.

This clonotype has at least ten counts. The chain is built from TRBV7-2 and TRBJ2-3; 9 bases are shared with TRBD2. The CDR3 spans 16 residues. Germline CDR1 is SGHTA and CDR2 is FQGNSA. The V and J ends lost 4 bases and 4 bases, in that order; junction bases with no gene match: 9. CDR3 residues: CASSYQPRLAADTQYF. The CDR3 DNA reads TGTGCCAGCAGCTATCAACCGCGACTAGCGGCAGATACGCAGTATTTT.

This clonotype was seen more than once but under ten times. This chain joins TRBV7-2 and TRBJ1-4, with D perhaps TRBD1 (5 bases). The CDR3 has 15 residues. With 5 bases removed from V and 5 bases from J, the gap between germline ends came to 15 bases. The V gene's germline CDR1 is SGHTA and CDR2 FQGNSA. The CDR3 protein is CASSRSTGANEKLFF. The CDR3 DNA is TGTGCCAGCAGCCGCAGCACAGGAGCCAATGAAAAACTGTTTTTT.

This sequence joins TRBV7-8 and TRBJ2-1, with 9 bases identical to TRBD1. Per germline, CDR1 SGHVS and CDR2 FQNEAQ. CDR3 length: 15 amino acids. V lost 0 bases to trimming and J lost 9 bases; unmatched junction nucleotides: 6. The CDR3 DNA reads as TGTGCCAGCAGCTTAGCGCTGGGACAGGGACTTGAGCAGTTCTTC. Translation: CASSLALGQGLEQFF.

This clonotype was found once. This sequence joins TRBV6-2 or TRBV6-3 and TRBJ2-5; 7 nucleotides agree with TRBD1. Germline V gene sequence: CDR1 MNHEY, CDR2 SVGEGT. V was pared by 4 bases and J by 11 bases, with 13 bases of the junction left unmatched. This CDR3 spans 14 amino acids. CDR3 loop: CASSFYDRVSKQYF. CDR3 nucleotide sequence: TGTGCCAGCAGTTTTTACGACAGGGTCAGTAAGCAGTACTTC.